The present T cell receptor (beta chain) was sequenced within a study of PD-1 blockade in classical Hodgkin lymphoma. General study points: Before treatment, TCR diversity in newly diagnosed patients was reportedly lower than in healthy donors.

Concerning this clone itself: Antigen: not known.

The CDR3 extends over 14 amino acids. J was trimmed by 6 bases and V by 7 bases; bases with no gene match: 11. Germline V gene lookup returns CDR1 SQVTM and CDR2 ANQGSEA. Time point described: newly diagnosed, previously untreated cHL patient sample. The protocol was immunoSEQ multiplex PCR, while the TCRdb copy is restricted to in-frame clones and leaves out a portion. The data hold roughly 77,000 clones, with roughly 93% observed a single time. This receptor was obtained from a human donor with classical Hodgkin lymphoma. The chain uses TRBV29-1 and TRBJ2-1; 8 nucleotides align to TRBD2. The sample consisted of peripheral blood mononuclear cells (PBMCs). The CDR3 region is CSGRGGGTGNEQFF. In DNA form, the CDR3 reads TGCAGCGGACGGGGGGGCGGGACCGGCAATGAGCAGTTCTTC.